The entry that follows covers one T cell receptor beta chain sequence. The antigen remains undetermined. The study ran its PCR with 60 Vbeta and 13 Jbeta primers. Here immunoSEQ multiplex PCR was the method, and the copy in TCRdb shows in-frame clones only, minus some. The sample lists about 130,000 clones; around 75% were seen once. The data belong to a study of cytomegalovirus exposure and HLA in healthy donors. Study-level findings and limits: For cytomegalovirus status, the classifier reportedly gave diagnoses with high specificity and sensitivity.

The CDR3 covers 13 residues. Germline CDR1 and CDR2: SGHDN and FVKESK. Trimming shortened V by 1 base and J by 0 bases, and 3 bases separated the two germline ends. The chain couples TRBV14 to TRBJ1-2, with D uncertain. Sequencing was done on a sample of PBMCs. This receptor was identified in a man aged 60-69 years in good health and CMV-seropositive. CDR3 sequence (DNA): TGTGCCAGCAGCCAAGCAGCTAACTATGGCTACACCTTC. Its protein is CASSQAANYGYTF. The whole variable domain, remainder taken from reference TRBV14 and TRBJ1-2, is EAGVTQFPSHSVIEKGQTVTLRCDPISGHDNLYWYRRVMGKEIKFLLHFVKESKQDESGMPNNRFLAERTGGTYSTLKVQPAELEDSGVYFCASSQAANYGYTFGSGTRLTVV.